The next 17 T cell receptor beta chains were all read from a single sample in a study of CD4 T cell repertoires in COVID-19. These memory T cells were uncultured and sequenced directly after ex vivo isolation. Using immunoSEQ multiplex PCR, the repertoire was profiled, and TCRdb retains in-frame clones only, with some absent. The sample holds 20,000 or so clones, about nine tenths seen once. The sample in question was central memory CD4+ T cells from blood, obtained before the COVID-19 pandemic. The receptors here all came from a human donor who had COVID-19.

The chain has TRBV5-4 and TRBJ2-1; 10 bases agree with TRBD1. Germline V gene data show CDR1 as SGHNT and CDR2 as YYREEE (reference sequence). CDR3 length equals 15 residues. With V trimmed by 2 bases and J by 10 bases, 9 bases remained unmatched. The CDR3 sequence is CASSFPGQGFLEQFF. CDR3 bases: TGTGCCAGCAGCTTTCCGGGACAGGGGTTTCTGGAGCAGTTCTTC.

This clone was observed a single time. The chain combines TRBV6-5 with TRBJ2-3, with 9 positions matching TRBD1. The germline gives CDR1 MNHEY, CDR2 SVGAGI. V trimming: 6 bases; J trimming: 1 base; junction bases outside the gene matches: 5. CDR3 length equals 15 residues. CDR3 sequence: CASSPRQGGTDTQYF. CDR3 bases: TGTGCCAGCAGCCCTAGACAGGGGGGCACAGATACGCAGTATTTT.

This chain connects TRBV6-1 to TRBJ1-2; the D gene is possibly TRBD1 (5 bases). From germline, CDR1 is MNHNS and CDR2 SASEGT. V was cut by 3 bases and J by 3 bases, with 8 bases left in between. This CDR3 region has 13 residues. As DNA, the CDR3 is TGTGCCAGCAGTGACACAGGATACTATGGCTACACCTTC. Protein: CASSDTGYYGYTF.

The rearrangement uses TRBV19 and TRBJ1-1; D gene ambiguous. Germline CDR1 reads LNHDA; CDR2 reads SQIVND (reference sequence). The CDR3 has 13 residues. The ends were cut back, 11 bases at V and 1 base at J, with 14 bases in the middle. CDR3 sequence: CAGYDTKNTEAFF. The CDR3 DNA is TGTGCCGGTTATGACACCAAGAACACTGAAGCTTTCTTT.

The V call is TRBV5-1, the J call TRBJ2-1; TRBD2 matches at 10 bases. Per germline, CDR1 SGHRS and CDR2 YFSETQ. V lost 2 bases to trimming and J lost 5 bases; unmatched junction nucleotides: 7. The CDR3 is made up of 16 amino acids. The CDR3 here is CASSLGLTSGNNEQFF. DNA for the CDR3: TGCGCCAGCAGCTTAGGACTAACTAGCGGGAACAATGAGCAGTTCTTC.

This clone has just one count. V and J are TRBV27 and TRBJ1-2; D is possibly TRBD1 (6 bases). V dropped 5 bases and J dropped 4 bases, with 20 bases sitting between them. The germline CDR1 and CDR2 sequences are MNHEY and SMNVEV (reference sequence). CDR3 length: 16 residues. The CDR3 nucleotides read TGTGCCAGCAGTAAGGGGGTAGTCAGGGACCTCTATGGCTACACCTTC. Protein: CASSKGVVRDLYGYTF.

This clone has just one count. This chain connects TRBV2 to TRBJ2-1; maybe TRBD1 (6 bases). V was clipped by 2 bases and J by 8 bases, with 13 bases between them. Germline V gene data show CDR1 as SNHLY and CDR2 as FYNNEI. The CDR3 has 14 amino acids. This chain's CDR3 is CASSEIRGADEQFF. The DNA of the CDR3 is TGTGCCAGCAGTGAAATCAGGGGAGCGGATGAGCAGTTCTTC.

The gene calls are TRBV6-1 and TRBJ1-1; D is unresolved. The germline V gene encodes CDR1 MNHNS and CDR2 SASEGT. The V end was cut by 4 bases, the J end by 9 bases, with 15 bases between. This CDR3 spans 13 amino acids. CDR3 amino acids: CASSVNFQAQAFF. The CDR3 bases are TGTGCCAGCAGTGTCAACTTCCAAGCCCAAGCTTTCTTT.

The CDR3, as DNA: TGCAGTGCGGGGACAGGGGGAGGCTACACCTTC. It specifies CSAGTGGGYTF. V gene TRBV20-1 combines with J gene TRBJ1-2, with 11 bases aligning to TRBD1. The CDR3 runs 11 residues. Germline-derived CDR1 and CDR2 are DFQATT and SNEGSKA (reference sequence). Trimming at V came to 6 bases and at J to 8 bases, leaving 2 bases not matched to a gene.

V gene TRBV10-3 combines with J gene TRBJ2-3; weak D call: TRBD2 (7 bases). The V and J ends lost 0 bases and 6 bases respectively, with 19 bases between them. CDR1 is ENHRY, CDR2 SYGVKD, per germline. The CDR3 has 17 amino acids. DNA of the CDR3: TGTGCCATCAGTGAGTCTGGCGGGGGCCCACCTCAGGATACGCAGTATTTT. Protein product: CAISESGGGPPQDTQYF.

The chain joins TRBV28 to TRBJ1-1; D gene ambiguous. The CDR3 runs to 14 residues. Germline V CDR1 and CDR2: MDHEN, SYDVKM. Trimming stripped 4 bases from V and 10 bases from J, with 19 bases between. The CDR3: CASSSPGSLEGAFF. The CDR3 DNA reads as TGTGCCAGCAGTTCCCCCGGGTCCCTCGAAGGAGCTTTCTTT.

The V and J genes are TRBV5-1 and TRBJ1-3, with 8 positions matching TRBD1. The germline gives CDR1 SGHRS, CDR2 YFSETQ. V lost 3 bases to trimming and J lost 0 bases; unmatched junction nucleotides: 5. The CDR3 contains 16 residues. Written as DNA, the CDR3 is TGCGCCAGCAGCTGGGACAGGAGGGACTCTGGAAACACCATATATTTT. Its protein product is CASSWDRRDSGNTIYF.

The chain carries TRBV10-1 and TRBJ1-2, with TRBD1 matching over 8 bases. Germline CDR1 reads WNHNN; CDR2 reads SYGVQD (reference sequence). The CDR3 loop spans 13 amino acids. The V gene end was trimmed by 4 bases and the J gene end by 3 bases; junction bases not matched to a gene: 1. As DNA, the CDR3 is TGCGCCAGCAGTGTGGACAGGGACTATGGCTACACCTTC. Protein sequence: CASSVDRDYGYTF.

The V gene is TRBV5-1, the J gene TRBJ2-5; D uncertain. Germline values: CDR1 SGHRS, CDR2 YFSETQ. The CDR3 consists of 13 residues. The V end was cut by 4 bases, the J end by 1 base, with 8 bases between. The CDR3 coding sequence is TGCGCCAGCAGCAGCAGGATCCAAGAGACCCAGTACTTC. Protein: CASSSRIQETQYF. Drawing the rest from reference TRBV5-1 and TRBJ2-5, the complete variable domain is KAGVTQTPRYLIKTRGQQVTLSCSPISGHRSVSWYQQTPGQGLQFLFEYFSETQRNKGNFPGRFSGRQFSNSRSEMNVSTLELGDSALYLCASSSRIQETQYFGPGTRLLVL.

The CDR3 sequence is CASVDRGTNEKLFF. The CDR3 DNA reads TGTGCCAGTGTTGACAGGGGAACTAATGAAAAACTGTTTTTT. The gene calls are TRBV19 and TRBJ1-4, with 8 bases matching TRBD1. Germline V gene lookup returns CDR1 LNHDA and CDR2 SQIVND (reference sequence). This CDR3 is built from 14 residues. The trim removed 8 bases at V and 1 base at J, leaving 3 bases unmatched.

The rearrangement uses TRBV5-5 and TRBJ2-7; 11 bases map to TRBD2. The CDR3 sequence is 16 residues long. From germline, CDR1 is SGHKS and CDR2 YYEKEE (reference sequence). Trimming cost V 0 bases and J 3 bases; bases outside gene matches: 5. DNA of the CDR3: TGTGCCAGCAGCTTGGGGGGCCTAGCGGGGGGCTACGAGCAGTACTTC. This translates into CASSLGGLAGGYEQYF.

CDR3 amino acids: CASELAGANVLTF. The CDR3 region has the DNA TGTGCCAGCGAACTGGCTGGGGCCAACGTCCTGACTTTC. The rearrangement joins TRBV7-2 to TRBJ2-6; D unresolved. Germline CDR1 and CDR2: SGHTA and FQGNSA. Trimming removed 8 bases at V and 2 bases at J, with 7 bases between. This CDR3 is built from 13 residues.